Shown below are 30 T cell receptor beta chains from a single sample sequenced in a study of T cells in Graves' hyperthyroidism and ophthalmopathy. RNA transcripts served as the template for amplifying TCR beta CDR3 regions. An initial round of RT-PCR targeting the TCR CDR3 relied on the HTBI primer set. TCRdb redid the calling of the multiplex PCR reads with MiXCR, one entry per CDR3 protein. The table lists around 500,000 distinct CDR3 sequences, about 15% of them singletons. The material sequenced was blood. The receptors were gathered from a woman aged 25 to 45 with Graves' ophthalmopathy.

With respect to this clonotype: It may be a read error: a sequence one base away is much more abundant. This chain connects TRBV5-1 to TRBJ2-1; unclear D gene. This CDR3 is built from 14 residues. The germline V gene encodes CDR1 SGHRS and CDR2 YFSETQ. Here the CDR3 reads CASSLERSYNKQFF. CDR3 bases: TGCGCCAGCAGCTTGGAACGCTCCTACAATAAGCAGTTCTTC.

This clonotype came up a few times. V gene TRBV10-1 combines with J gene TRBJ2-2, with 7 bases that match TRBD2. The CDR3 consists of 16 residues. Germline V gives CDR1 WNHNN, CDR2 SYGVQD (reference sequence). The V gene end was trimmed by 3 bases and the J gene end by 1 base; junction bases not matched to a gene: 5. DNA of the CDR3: TGCGCCAGCAGTGATGGTGTAGCGGGGAACACCGGGGAGCTGTTTTTT. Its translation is CASSDGVAGNTGELFF.

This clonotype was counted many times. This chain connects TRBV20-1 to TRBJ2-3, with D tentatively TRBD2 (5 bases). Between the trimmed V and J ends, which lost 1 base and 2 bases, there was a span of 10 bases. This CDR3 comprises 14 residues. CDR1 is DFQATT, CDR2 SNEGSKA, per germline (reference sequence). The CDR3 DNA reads TGCAGTGCTAGAGGTCGGGAAAACACAGATACGCAGTATTTT. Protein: CSARGRENTDTQYF.

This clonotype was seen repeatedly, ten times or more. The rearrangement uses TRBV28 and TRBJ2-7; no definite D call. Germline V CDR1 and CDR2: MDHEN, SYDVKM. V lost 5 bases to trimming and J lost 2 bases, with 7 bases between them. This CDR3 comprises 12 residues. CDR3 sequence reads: CASSPPTYEQYF. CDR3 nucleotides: TGTGCCAGCAGTCCACCTACCTACGAGCAGTACTTC.

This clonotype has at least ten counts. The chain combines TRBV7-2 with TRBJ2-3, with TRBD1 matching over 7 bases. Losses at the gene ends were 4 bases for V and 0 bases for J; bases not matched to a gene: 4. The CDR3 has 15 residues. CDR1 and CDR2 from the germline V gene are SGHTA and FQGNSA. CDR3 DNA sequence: TGTGCCAGCAGCTCGACAGGGTTTAGCACAGATACGCAGTATTTT. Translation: CASSSTGFSTDTQYF.

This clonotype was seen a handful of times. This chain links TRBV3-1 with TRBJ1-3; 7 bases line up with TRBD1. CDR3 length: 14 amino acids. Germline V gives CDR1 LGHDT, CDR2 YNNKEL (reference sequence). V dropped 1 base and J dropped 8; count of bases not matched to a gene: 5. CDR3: CASSQVAGGDTIYF. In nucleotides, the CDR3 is TGTGCCAGCAGCCAAGTGGCAGGGGGGGACACCATATATTTT. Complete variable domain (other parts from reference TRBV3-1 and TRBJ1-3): DTAVSQTPKYLVTQMGNDKSIKCEQNLGHDTMYWYKQDSKKFLKIMFSYNNKELIINETVPNRFSPKSPDKAHLNLHINSLELGDSAVYFCASSQVAGGDTIYFGEGSWLTVV.

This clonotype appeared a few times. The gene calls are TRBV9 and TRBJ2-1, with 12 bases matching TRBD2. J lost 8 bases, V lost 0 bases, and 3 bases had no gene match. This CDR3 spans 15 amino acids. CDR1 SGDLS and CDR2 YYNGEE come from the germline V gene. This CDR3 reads CASSVDLAGGDEQFF. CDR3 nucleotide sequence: TGTGCCAGCAGCGTAGACCTAGCGGGAGGGGATGAGCAGTTCTTC. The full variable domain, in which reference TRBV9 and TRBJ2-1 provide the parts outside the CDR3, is DSGVTQTPKHLITATGQRVTLRCSPRSGDLSVYWYQQSLDQGLQFLIQYYNGEERAKGNILERFSAQQFPDLHSELNLSSLELGDSALYFCASSVDLAGGDEQFFGPGTRLTVL.

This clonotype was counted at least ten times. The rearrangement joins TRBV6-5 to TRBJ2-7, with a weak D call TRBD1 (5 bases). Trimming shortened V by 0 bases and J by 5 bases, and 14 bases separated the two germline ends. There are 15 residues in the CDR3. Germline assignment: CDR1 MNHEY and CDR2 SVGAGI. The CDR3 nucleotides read TGTGCCAGCAGTTACTCGAGACAGATAGCTCACGAGCAGTACTTC. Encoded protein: CASSYSRQIAHEQYF.

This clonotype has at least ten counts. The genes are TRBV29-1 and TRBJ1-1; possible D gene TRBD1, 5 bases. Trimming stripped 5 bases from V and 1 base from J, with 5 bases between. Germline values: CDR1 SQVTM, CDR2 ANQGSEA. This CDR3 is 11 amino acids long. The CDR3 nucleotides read TGCAGCGTTACAGGGAACACTGAAGCTTTCTTT. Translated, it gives CSVTGNTEAFF.

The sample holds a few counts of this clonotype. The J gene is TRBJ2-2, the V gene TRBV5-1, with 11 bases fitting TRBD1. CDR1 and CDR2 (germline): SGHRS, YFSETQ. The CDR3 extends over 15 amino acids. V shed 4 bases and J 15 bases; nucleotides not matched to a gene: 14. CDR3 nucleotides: TGCGCCAGCAGCGTCGGGACAGGGGGGTCTCCGACGGTGTTTTTT. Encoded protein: CASSVGTGGSPTVFF. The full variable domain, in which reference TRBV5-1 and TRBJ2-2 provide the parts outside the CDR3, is KAGVTQTPRYLIKTRGQQVTLSCSPISGHRSVSWYQQTPGQGLQFLFEYFSETQRNKGNFPGRFSGRQFSNSRSEMNVSTLELGDSALYLCASSVGTGGSPTVFFGEGSRLTVL.

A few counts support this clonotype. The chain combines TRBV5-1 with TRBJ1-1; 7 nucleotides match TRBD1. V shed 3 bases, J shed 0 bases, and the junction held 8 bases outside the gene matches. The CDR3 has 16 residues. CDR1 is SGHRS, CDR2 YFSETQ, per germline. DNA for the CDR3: TGCGCCAGCAGCTCAAGGGGGCCAGGGGTGAACACTGAAGCTTTCTTT. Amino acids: CASSSRGPGVNTEAFF.

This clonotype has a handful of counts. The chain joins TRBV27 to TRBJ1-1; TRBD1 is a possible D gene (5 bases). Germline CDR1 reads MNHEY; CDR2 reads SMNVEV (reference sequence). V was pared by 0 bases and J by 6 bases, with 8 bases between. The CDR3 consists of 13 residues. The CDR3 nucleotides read TGTGCCAGCAGTTTATCGTGGGGCGCTGAAGCTTTCTTT. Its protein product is CASSLSWGAEAFF.

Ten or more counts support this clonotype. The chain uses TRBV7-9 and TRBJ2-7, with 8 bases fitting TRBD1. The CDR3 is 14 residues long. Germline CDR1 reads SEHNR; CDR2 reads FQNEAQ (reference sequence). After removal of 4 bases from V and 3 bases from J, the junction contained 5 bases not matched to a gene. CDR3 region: CASSSWTGSYEQYF. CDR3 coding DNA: TGTGCCAGCAGCTCCTGGACAGGGAGCTACGAGCAGTACTTC.

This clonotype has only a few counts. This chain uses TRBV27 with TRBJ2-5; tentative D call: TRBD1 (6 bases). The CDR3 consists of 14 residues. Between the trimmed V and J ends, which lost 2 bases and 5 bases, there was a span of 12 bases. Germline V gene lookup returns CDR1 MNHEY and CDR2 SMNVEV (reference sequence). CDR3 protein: CASSLTGLTETQYF. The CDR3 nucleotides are TGTGCCAGCAGTTTAACAGGGCTGACGGAGACCCAGTACTTC.

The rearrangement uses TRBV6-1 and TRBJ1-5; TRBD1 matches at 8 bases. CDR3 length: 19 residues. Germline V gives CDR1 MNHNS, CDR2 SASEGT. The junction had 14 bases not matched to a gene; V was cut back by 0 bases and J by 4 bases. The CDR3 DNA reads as TGTGCCAGCAGTGAAGCGGGAGGATACCGGGACAGGCTTAATCAGCCCCAGCATTTT. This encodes CASSEAGGYRDRLNQPQHF.

The CDR3 protein is CASSLLGRATYNEQFF. In nucleotides, the CDR3 is TGTGCCAGCAGCCTACTCGGGAGGGCCACCTACAATGAGCAGTTCTTC. V is TRBV5-6 and J is TRBJ2-1; 8 bases fit TRBD2. The V gene end was trimmed by 4 bases and the J gene end by 2 bases; junction bases not matched to a gene: 8. The CDR3 consists of 16 residues. From germline, CDR1 is SGHDT and CDR2 YYEEEE.

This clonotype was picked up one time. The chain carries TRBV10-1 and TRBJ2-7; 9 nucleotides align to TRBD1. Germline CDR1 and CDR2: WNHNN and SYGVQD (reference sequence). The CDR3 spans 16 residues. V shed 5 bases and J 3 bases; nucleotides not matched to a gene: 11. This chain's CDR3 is CASSPKGQGGFYEQYF. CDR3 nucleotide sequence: TGCGCCAGCAGTCCCAAGGGACAGGGAGGATTCTACGAGCAGTACTTC.

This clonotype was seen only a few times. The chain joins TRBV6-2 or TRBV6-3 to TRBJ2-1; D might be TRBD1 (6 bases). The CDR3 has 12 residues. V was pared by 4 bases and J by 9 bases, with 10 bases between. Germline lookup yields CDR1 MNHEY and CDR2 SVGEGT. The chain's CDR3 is CASSSMGAEQFF. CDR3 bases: TGTGCCAGCAGTTCTATGGGGGCTGAGCAGTTCTTC.

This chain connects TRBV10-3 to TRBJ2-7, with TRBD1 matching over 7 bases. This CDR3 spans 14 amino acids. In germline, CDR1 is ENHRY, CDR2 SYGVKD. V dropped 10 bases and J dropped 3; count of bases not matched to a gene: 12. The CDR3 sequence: CATHIDRQGYEQYF. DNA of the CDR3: TGTGCCACCCACATAGATCGACAGGGCTACGAGCAGTACTTC.

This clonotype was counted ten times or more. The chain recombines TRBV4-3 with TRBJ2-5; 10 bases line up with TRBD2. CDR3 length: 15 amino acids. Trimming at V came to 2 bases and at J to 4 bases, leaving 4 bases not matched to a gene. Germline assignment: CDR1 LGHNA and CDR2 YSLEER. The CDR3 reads CASSQTSGKGETQYF. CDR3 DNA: TGCGCCAGCAGCCAAACTAGCGGGAAAGGAGAGACCCAGTACTTC.

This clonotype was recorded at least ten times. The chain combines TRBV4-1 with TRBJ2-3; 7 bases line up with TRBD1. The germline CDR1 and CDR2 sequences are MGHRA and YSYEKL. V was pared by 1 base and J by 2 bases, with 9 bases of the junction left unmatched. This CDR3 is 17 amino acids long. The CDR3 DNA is TGCGCCAGCAGCCAAGGACAGGGAACCCCACTCACAGATACGCAGTATTTT. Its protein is CASSQGQGTPLTDTQYF.

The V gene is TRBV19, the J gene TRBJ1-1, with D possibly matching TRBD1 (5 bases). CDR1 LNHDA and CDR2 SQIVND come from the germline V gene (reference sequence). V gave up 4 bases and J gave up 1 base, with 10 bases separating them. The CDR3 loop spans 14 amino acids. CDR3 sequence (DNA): TGTGCCAGTAGTAGGGGACCGACGAACACTGAAGCTTTCTTT. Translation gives CASSRGPTNTEAFF.

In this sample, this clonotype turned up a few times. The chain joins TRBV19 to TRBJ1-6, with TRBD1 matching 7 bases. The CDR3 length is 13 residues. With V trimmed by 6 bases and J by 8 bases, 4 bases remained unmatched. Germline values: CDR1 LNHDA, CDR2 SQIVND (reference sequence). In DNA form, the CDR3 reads TGTGCCAGTAGGACAGGGAGTGATTCACCCCTCCACTTT. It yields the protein CASRTGSDSPLHF.

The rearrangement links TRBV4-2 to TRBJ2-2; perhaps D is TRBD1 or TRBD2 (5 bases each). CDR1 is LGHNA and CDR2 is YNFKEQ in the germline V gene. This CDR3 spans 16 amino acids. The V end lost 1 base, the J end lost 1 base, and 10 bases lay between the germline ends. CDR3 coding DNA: TGTGCCAGCAGCCAAGGGGACGGCCAGAACACCGGGGAGCTGTTTTTT. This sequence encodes CASSQGDGQNTGELFF.

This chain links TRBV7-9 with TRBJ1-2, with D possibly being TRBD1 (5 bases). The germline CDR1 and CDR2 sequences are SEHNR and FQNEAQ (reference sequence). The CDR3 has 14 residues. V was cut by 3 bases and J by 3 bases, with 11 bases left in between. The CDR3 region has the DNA TGTGCCAGCAGCTTGACAGCGCCTCACTATGGCTACACCTTC. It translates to CASSLTAPHYGYTF. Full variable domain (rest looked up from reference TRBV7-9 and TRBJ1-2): DTGVSQNPRHKITKRGQNVTFRCDPISEHNRLYWYRQTLGQGPEFLTYFQNEAQLEKSRLLSDRFSAERPKGSFSTLEIQRTEQGDSAMYLCASSLTAPHYGYTFGSGTRLTVV.

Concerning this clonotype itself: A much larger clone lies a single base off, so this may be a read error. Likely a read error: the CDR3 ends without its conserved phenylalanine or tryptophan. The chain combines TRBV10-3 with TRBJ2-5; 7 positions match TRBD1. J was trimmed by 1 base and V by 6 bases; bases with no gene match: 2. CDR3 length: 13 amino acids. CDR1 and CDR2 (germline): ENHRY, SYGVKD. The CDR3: CAIRGTVQETQYL. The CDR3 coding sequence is TGTGCCATCAGGGGGACAGTCCAAGAGACCCAGTACCTC.

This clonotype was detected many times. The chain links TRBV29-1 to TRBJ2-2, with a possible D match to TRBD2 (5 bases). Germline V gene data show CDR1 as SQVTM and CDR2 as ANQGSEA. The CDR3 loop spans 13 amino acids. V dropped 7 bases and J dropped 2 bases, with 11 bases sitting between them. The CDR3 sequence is CSAGMINTGELFF. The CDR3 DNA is TGCAGCGCCGGGATGATCAACACCGGGGAGCTGTTTTTT.

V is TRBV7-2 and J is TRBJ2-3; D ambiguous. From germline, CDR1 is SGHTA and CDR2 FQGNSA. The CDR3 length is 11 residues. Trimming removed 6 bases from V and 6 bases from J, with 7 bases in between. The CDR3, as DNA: TGTGCCAGCAGAACATTTGATACGCAGTATTTT. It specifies CASRTFDTQYF.

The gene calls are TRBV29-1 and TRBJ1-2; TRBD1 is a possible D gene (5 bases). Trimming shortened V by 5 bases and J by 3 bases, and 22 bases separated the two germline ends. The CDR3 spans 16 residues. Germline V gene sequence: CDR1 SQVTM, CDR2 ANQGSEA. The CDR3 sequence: CSVPPPWGRSDYGYTF. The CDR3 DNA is TGCAGCGTTCCCCCCCCATGGGGACGATCTGACTATGGCTACACCTTC.

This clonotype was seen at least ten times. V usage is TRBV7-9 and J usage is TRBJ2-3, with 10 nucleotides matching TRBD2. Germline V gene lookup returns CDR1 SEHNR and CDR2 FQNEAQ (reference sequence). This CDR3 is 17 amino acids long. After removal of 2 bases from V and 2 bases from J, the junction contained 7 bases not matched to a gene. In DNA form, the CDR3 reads TGTGCCAGCAGCTTAACGGCTAGCGGGAGTCTCACAGATACGCAGTATTTT. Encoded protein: CASSLTASGSLTDTQYF.